The 2 T cell receptor beta chains listed next were all sequenced from one sample in a study of T cell repertoires in cytomegalovirus infection. TCRdb re-called the reads through MiXCR, storing one row per CDR3 protein. The table lists more than 650,000 distinct CDR3 sequences, roughly a third of them singletons, with more than 2.5% in the top ten. Sample: PBMCs. These receptors all stem from a human donor in good health (CMV status not recorded). Some clones in this sample may be carry-over from other donors' samples.

The chain links TRBV5-5 to TRBJ1-4; D remains ambiguous. Germline V lookup: CDR1 SGHKS, CDR2 YYEKEE (reference sequence). Trimming took 4 bases from V and 6 from J, leaving 10 bases between them. This CDR3 has 13 amino acids. CDR3 coding DNA: TGTGCCAGCAGCCAAAAGGCAGATGAAAAACTGTTTTTT. Translated: CASSQKADEKLFF.

The CDR3 nucleotides read TGTGCCAGCAGCTTAGATCGAGACACCTTCTCTGGAAACACCATATATTTT. Encoded protein: CASSLDRDTFSGNTIYF. The J gene is TRBJ1-3, the V gene TRBV11-2; D is undetermined. The CDR3 loop spans 17 amino acids. Trimming stripped 0 bases from V and 0 bases from J, with 12 bases between. Looked up from germline, CDR1 is SGHAT and CDR2 is FQNNGV.